The next 3 T cell receptor beta chains were all read from a single sample in a study of T cell responses to AZD1222 COVID-19 vaccine. Profiling relied on immunoSEQ multiplex PCR, and the TCRdb table lists in-frame clones only, not all of them. This sample carries 100,000 to 150,000 clones, just over 85% of them seen once, and the ten largest clones take around 17%. Specimen: peripheral blood, collected 28 days after the second AZD1222 dose. The receptors stem from an adult who received the AZD1222 COVID-19 vaccine.

The chain couples TRBV16 to TRBJ1-5; TRBD1 is a possible D gene (6 bases). Germline values: CDR1 KGHSY, CDR2 FQNENV. This CDR3 has 15 residues. Trimming pared 0 bases from V and 6 bases from J, leaving 12 bases between. The DNA for the CDR3 is TGTGCCAGCAGCCAATCGGGGGCAGGGACTCAGCCCCAGCATTTT. Translation: CASSQSGAGTQPQHF. The entire variable domain, with the rest obtained from reference TRBV16 and TRBJ1-5, is as follows: GEEVAQTPKHLVRGEGQKAKLYCAPIKGHSYVFWYQQVLKNEFKFLISFQNENVFDETGMPKERFSAKCLPNSPCSLEIQATKLEDSAVYFCASSQSGAGTQPQHFGDGTRLSIL.

The rearrangement joins TRBV29-1 to TRBJ2-7, with TRBD2 as a possible D gene (6 bases). V shed 3 bases and J shed 3 bases, with 9 bases lying between them. The CDR3 spans 12 residues. Germline lookup yields CDR1 SQVTM and CDR2 ANQGSEA. The CDR3 loop reads CSVEGGGYEQYF. The DNA of the CDR3 is TGCAGCGTTGAGGGGGGTGGCTACGAGCAGTACTTC.

The chain is built from TRBV25-1 and TRBJ2-3, with TRBD1 matching 7 bases. CDR3 length equals 12 residues. Looked up from germline, CDR1 is MGHDK and CDR2 is SYGVNS. V dropped 0 bases and J dropped 10; count of bases not matched to a gene: 1. The CDR3 loop is CASSEYQGAQYF. The CDR3 nucleotides are TGTGCCAGCAGTGAATATCAGGGGGCGCAGTATTTT.